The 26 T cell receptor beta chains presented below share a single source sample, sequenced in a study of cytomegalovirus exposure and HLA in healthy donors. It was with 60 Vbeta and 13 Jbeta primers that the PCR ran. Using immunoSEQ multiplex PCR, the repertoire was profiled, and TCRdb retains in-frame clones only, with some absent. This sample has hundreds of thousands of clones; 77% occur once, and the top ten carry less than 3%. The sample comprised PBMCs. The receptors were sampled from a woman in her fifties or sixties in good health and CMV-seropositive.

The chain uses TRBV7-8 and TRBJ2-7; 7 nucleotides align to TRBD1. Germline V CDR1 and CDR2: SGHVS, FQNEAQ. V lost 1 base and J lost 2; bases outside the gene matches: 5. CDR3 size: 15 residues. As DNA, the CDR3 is TGTGCCAGCAGCTTAGGAGGACAGGAAACCTACGAGCAGTACTTC. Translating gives CASSLGGQETYEQYF.

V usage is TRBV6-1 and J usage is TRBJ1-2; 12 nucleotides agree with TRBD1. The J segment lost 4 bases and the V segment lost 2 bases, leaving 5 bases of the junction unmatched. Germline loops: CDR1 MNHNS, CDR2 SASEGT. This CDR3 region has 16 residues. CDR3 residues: CASSETGQGAGYGYTF. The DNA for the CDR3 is TGTGCCAGCAGTGAAACGGGACAGGGGGCGGGCTATGGCTACACCTTC.

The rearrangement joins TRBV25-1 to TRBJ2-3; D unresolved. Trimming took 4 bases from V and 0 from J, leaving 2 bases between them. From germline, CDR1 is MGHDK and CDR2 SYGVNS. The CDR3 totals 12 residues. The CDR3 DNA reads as TGTGCCAGCAGTGCGAGCACAGATACGCAGTATTTT. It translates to CASSASTDTQYF.

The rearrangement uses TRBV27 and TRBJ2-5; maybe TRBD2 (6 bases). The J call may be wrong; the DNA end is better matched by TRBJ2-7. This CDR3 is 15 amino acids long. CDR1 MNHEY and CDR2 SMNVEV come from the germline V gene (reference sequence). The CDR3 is CASSLSGTDTYEQYF. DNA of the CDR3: TGTGCCAGCAGTTTATCGGGGACTGATACCTACGAGCAGTACTTC.

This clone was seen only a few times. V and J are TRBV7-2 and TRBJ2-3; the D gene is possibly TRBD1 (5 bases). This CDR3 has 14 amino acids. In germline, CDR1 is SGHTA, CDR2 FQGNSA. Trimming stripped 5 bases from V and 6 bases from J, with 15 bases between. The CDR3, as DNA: TGTGCCAGCAGCCCAAGTTCCCCAGGGGATACGCAGTATTTT. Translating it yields CASSPSSPGDTQYF.

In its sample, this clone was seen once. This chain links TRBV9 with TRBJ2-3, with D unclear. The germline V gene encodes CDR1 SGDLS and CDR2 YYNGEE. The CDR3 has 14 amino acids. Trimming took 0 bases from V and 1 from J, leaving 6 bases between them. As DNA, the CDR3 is TGTGCCAGCAGCGTAGGGCAGGGCACAGATACGCAGTATTTT. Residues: CASSVGQGTDTQYF.

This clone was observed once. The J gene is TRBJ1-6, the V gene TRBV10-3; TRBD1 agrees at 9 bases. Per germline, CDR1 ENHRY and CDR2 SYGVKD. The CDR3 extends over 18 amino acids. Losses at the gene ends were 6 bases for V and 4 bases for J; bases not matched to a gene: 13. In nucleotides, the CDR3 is TGTGCCATCAGACAGACTTCCGGGACAGGGACTTATAATTCACCCCTCCACTTT. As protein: CAIRQTSGTGTYNSPLHF.

The CDR3 sequence: CAISTGLDTGELFF. CDR3 bases: TGTGCCATCAGCACAGGGCTAGACACCGGGGAGCTGTTTTTT. V and J are TRBV10-3 and TRBJ2-2, with TRBD1 as a possible D gene (6 bases). Germline CDR1 is ENHRY and CDR2 is SYGVKD. Deletions cut 6 bases from V and 3 bases from J, with 11 bases between. The CDR3 spans 14 residues.

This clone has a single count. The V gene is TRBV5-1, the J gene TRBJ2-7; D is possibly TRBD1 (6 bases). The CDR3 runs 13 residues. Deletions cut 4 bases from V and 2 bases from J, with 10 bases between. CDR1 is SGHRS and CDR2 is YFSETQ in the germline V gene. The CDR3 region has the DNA TGCGCCAGCAGCCCGGGACACCCCTACGAGCAGTACTTC. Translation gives CASSPGHPYEQYF.

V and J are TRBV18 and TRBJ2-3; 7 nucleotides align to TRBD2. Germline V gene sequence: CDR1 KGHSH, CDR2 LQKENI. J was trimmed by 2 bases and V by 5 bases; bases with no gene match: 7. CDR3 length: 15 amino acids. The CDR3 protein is CASSSLAVFTDTQYF. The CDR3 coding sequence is TGTGCCAGCTCAAGCCTAGCGGTCTTCACAGATACGCAGTATTTT.

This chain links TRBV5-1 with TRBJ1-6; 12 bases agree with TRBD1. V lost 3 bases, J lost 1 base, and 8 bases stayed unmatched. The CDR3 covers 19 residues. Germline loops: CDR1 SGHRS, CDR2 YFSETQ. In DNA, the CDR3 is TGCGCCAGCAGCTCCGGGACAGGGGGCGCGGAGTCCTATAATTCACCCCTCCACTTT. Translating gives CASSSGTGGAESYNSPLHF. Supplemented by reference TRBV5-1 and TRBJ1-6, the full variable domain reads KAGVTQTPRYLIKTRGQQVTLSCSPISGHRSVSWYQQTPGQGLQFLFEYFSETQRNKGNFPGRFSGRQFSNSRSEMNVSTLELGDSALYLCASSSGTGGAESYNSPLHFGNGTRLTVT.

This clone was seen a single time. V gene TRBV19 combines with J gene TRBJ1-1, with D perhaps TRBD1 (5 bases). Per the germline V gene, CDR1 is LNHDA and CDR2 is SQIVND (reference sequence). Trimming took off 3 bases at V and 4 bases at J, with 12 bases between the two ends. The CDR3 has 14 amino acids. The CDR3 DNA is TGTGCCAGTAGTATGCGGGGGGGAATCACTGAAGCTTTCTTT. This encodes CASSMRGGITEAFF.

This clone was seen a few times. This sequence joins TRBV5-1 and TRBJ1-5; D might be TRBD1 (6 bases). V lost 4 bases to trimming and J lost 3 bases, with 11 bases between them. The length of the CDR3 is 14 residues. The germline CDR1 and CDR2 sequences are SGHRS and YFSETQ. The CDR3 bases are TGCGCCAGCAGCCCGACAGGACACAATCAGCCCCAGCATTTT. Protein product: CASSPTGHNQPQHF.

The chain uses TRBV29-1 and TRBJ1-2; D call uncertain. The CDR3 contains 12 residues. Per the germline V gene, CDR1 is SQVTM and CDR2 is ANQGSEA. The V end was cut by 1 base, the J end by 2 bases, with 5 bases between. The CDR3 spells CSVEGQNYGYTF. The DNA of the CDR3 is TGCAGCGTTGAAGGGCAGAACTATGGCTACACCTTC.

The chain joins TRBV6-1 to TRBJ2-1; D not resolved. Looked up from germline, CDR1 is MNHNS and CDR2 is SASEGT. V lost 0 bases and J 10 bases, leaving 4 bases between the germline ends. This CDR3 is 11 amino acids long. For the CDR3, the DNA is TGTGCCAGCAGTGAAGCGCTAGAGCAGTTCTTC. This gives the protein CASSEALEQFF.

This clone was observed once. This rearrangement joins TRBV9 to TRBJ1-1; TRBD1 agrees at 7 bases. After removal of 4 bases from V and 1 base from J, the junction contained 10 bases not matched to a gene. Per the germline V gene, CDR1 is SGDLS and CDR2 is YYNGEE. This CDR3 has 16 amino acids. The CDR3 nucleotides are TGTGCCAGCAGCCCTGGACAGGATATTACGAACACTGAAGCTTTCTTT. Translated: CASSPGQDITNTEAFF.

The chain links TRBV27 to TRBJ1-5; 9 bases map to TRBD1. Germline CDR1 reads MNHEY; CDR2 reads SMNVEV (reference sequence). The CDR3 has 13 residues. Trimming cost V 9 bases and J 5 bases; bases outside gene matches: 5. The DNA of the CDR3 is TGTGCCAGTTCCCGGACAGGGGATCAGCCCCAGCATTTT. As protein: CASSRTGDQPQHF.

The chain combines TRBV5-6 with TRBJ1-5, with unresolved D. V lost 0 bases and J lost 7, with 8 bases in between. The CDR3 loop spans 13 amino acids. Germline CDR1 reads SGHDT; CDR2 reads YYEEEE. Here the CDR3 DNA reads TGTGCCAGCAGCTTGGGAGTCGCCCAGCCCCAGCATTTT. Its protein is CASSLGVAQPQHF.

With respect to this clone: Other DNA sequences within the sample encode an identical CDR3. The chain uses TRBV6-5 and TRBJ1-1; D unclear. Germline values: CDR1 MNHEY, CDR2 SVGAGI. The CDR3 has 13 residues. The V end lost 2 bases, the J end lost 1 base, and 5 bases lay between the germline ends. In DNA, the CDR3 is TGTGCCAGCAGTTACGGAGGGAACACTGAAGCTTTCTTT. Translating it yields CASSYGGNTEAFF.

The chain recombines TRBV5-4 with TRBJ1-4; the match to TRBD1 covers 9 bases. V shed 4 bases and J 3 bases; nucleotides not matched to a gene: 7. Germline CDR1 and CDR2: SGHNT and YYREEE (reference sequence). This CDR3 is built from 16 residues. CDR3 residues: CASSRSRQGANEKLFF. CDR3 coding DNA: TGTGCCAGCAGCCGTTCTCGACAGGGGGCTAATGAAAAACTGTTTTTT.

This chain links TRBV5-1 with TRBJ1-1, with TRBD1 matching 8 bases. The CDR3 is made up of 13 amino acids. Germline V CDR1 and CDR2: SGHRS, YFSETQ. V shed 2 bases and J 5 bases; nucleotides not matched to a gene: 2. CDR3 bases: TGCGCCAGCAGCTTCGACAGGGGAACTGAAGCTTTCTTT. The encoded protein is CASSFDRGTEAFF.

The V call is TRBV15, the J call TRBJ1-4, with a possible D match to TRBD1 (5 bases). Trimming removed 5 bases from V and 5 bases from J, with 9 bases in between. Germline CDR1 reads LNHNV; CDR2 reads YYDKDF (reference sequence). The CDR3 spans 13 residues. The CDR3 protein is CATSDSSNEKLFF. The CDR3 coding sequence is TGTGCCACCAGCGACAGCAGCAATGAAAAACTGTTTTTT.

DNA for the CDR3: TGTGCCTCCCGGACCTCGACGGGAGGAAACACCATATATTTT. It codes for CASRTSTGGNTIYF. This chain joins TRBV7-9 and TRBJ1-3; D is ambiguous. The germline V and J ends were trimmed by 11 bases and 4 bases, with 18 bases remaining between them. Germline lookup yields CDR1 SEHNR and CDR2 FQNEAQ (reference sequence). CDR3 length: 14 residues.

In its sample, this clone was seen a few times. CDR3 sequence (DNA): TGTGCCATCCCTGGGTGGAGGACCTGTAATTCACCCCTCCACTTT. Its protein product is CAIPGWRTCNSPLHF. V is TRBV27 and J is TRBJ1-6, with D unresolved. The CDR3 length is 15 residues. Germline values: CDR1 MNHEY, CDR2 SMNVEV (reference sequence). Trimming left V 10 bases short and J 6 bases short, with 19 bases between.

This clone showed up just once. CDR3 sequence (DNA): TGTGCCAGCGCGACAGACATGAACACTGAAGCTTTCTTT. Translated: CASATDMNTEAFF. V usage is TRBV11-2 and J usage is TRBJ1-1; the D gene is possibly TRBD1 (5 bases). The V gene's germline CDR1 is SGHAT and CDR2 FQNNGV. V was clipped by 8 bases and J by 0 bases, with 10 bases between them. There are 13 residues in the CDR3.

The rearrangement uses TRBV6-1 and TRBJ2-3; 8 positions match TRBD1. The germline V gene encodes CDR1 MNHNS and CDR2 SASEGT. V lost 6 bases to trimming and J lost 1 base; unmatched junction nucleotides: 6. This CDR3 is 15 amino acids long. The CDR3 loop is CASRAGQGGTDTQYF. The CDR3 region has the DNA TGTGCCAGCAGAGCCGGACAGGGTGGCACAGATACGCAGTATTTT.